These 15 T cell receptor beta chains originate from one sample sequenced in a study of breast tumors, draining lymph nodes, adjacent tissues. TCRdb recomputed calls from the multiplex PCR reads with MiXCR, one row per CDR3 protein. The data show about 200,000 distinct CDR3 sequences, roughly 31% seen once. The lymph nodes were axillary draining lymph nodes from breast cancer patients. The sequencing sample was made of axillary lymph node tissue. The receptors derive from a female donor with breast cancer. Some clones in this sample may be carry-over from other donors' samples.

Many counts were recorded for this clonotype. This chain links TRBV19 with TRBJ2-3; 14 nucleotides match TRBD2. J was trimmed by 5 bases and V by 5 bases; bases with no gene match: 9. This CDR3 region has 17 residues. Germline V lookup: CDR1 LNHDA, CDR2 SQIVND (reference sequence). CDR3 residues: CASSFGTSGSVRDTQYF. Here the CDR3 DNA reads TGTGCCAGTAGTTTCGGGACTAGCGGGAGTGTTAGAGATACGCAGTATTTT.

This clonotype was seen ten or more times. CDR3 sequence reads: CAWSTVNSNQPQHF. In DNA, the CDR3 is TGTGCCTGGAGCACCGTGAATAGCAATCAGCCCCAGCATTTT. The chain couples TRBV30 to TRBJ1-5; D call uncertain. Germline V CDR1 and CDR2: GTSNPN, SVGIG (reference sequence). Trimming removed 3 bases from V and 0 bases from J, with 9 bases in between. CDR3 length: 14 amino acids.

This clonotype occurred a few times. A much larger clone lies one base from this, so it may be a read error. The CDR3 DNA reads TGTGCCAGCAGGGGTGCGGGGGCTCGTCACTATGGCTACACCTTC. It translates to CASRGAGARHYGYTF. This chain joins TRBV5-6 and TRBJ1-2; weak D call: TRBD1 (6 bases). Germline CDR1 reads SGHDT; CDR2 reads YYEEEE. The length of the CDR3 is 15 residues. The V end lost 5 bases, the J end lost 3 bases, and 17 bases lay between the germline ends. The full variable domain, with the rest looked up from reference TRBV5-6 and TRBJ1-2, is DAGVTQSPTHLIKTRGQQVTLRCSPKSGHDTVSWYQQALGQGPQFIFQYYEEEERQRGNFPDRFSGHQFPNYSSELNVNALLLGDSALYLCASRGAGARHYGYTFGSGTRLTVV.

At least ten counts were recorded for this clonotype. The CDR3 spells CASSLGRYEQYF. The CDR3 DNA follows: TGTGCCAGCAGCTTGGGGCGTTACGAGCAGTACTTC. This chain links TRBV5-8 with TRBJ2-7; D is unresolved. Deletions cut 0 bases from V and 4 bases from J, with 5 bases between. Germline V CDR1 and CDR2: SGHTS, YDEGEE. The CDR3 is 12 residues long.

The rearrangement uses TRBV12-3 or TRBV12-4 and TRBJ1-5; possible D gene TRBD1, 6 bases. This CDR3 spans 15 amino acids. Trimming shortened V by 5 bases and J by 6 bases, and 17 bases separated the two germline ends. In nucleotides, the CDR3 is TGTGCCAGCAGTCACCGGGACACGGTCGTTCAGCCCCAGCATTTT. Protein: CASSHRDTVVQPQHF.

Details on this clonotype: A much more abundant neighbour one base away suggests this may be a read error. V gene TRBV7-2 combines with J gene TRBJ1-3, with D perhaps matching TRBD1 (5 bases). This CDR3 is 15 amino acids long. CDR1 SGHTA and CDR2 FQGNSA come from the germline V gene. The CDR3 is CASSSGALSGNTICF. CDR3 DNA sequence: TGTGCCAGCAGCTCCGGGGCGCTCTCTGGAAACACCATATGTTTT.

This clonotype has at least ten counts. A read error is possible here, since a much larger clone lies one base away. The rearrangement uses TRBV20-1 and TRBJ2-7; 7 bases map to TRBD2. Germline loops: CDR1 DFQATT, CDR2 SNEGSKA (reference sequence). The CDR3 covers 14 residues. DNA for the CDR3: TGCAGTGTCACGGGGAGGGACCTTTCCTCCGAGCAGTACTTC. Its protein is CSVTGRDLSSEQYF.

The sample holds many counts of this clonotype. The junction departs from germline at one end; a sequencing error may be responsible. The CDR3 nucleotides are TGTGCCAGCAGTAACTCAGGGTTCTACGAGCAGTACTTC. As protein: CASSNSGFYEQYF. The gene calls are TRBV6-5 and TRBJ2-7; a weak D match, TRBD1 (5 bases). Germline V gene sequence: CDR1 MNHEY, CDR2 SVGAGI. CDR3 length: 13 amino acids.

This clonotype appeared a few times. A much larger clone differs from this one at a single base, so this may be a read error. The CDR3 sequence is CAGSRRGGSTDTQYF. CDR3 in DNA: TGTGCCGGCAGCCGCCGGGGGGGGAGCACAGATACGCAGTATTTT. V usage is TRBV7-8 and J usage is TRBJ2-3; TRBD2 matches 8 bases. Germline CDR1 and CDR2: SGHVS and FQNEAQ. The CDR3 has 15 amino acids.

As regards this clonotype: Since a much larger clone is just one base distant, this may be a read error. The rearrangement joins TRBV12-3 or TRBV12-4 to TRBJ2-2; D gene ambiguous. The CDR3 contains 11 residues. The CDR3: CASQNNGELFF. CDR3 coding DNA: TGTGCCAGTCAGAACAACGGGGAGCTGTTTTTT.

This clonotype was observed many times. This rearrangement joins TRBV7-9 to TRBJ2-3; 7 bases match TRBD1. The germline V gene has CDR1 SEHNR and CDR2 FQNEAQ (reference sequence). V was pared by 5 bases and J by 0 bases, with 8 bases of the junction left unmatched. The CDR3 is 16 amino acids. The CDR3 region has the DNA TGTGCCAGCAGCCTTCGGACAGGAGTGAGCACAGATACGCAGTATTTT. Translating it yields CASSLRTGVSTDTQYF.

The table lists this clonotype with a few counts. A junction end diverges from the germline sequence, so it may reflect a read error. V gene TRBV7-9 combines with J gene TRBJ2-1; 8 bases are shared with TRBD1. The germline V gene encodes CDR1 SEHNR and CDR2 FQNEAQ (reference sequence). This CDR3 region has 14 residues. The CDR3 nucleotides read TGCGCCAGCATCCCCGGGACAGGTCCCAATGGGCAGTTCTTC. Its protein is CASIPGTGPNGQFF. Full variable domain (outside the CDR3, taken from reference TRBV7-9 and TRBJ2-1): DTGVSQNPRHKITKRGQNVTFRCDPISEHNRLYWYRQTLGQGPEFLTYFQNEAQLEKSRLLSDRFSAERPKGSFSTLEIQRTEQGDSAMYLCASIPGTGPNGQFFGPGTRLTVL.

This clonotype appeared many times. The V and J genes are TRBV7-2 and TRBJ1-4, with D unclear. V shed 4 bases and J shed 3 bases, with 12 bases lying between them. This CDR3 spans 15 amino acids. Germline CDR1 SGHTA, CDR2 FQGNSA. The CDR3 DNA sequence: TGTGCCAGCAGCTCGTACAAGGATGCTAATGAAAAACTGTTTTTT. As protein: CASSSYKDANEKLFF.

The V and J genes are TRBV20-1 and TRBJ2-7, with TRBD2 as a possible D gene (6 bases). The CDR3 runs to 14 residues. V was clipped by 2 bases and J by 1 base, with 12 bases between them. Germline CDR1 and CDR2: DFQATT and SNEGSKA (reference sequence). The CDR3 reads CSARPGAGSYEQYF. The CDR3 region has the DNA TGCAGTGCTAGACCGGGAGCCGGGTCCTACGAGCAGTACTTC.

CDR3 nucleotide sequence: TGCGCCAGCAGCACGTCCGGGACAGCTTCCCCCCTCCACTTT. This sequence encodes CASSTSGTASPLHF. The genes are TRBV5-1 and TRBJ1-6; the match to TRBD1 covers 7 bases. Germline values: CDR1 SGHRS, CDR2 YFSETQ. This CDR3 is built from 14 residues. V lost 4 bases, J lost 13 bases, and 11 bases stayed unmatched.